This TCR beta chain was documented in a study of blood T cell repertoires in COVID-19. Study details: The study drew acute and convalescent COVID-19 samples from the United States, Italy and Spain. The cDNA or gDNA used as material had been derived from T cells, B-cell-depleted T cells, or PBMCs.

Authors' data handling: Reference gene primer amplification gave nucleated cell count estimates. Clones were sequenced by immunoSEQ multiplex PCR, and TCRdb holds only the in-frame ones, with some missing. V and J calls and clone size come straight from that table; D and trimming were deduced from the DNA. The sample lists some 260,000 clones, almost 90% seen once, with more than 1.2% in the top ten. This clone was seen a single time. Input material: peripheral blood. The sequence was obtained from a man older than 75 with acute or convalescent COVID-19.

This CDR3 reads CASSLGAGNPQETQYF. The CDR3 DNA is TGCGCCAGCAGCTTGGGGGCAGGGAATCCCCAAGAGACCCAGTACTTC. The chain couples TRBV5-1 to TRBJ2-5; D perhaps matches TRBD1 (5 bases). Germline values: CDR1 SGHRS, CDR2 YFSETQ. Trimming pared 0 bases from V and 1 base from J, leaving 13 bases between. The CDR3 runs to 16 residues.